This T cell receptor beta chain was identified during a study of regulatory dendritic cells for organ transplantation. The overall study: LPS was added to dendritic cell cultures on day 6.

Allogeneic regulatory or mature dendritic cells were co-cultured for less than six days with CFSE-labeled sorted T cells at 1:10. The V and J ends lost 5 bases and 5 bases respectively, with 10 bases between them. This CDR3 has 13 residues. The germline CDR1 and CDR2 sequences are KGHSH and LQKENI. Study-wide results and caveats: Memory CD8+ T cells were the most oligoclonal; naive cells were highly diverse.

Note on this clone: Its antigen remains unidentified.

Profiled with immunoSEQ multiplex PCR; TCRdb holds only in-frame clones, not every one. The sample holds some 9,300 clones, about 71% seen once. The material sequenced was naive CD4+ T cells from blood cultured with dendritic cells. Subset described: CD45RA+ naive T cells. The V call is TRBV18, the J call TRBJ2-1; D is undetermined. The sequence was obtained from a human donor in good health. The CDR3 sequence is CASSARQDNEQFF. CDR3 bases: TGTGCCAGCTCAGCTCGACAAGACAATGAGCAGTTCTTC. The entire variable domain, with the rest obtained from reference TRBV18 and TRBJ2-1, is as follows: NAGVMQNPRHLVRRRGQEARLRCSPMKGHSHVYWYRQLPEEGLKFMVYLQKENIIDESGMPKERFSAEFPKEGPSILRIQQVVRGDSAAYFCASSARQDNEQFFGPGTRLTVL.